This note documents a single T cell receptor (beta chain) sequence. What it binds is unknown. CDR1 is MDHEN and CDR2 is SYDVKM in the germline V gene. The V end lost 7 bases, the J end lost 2 bases, and 16 bases lay between the germline ends. There are 15 residues in the CDR3. Per the original methods: Without quality scores, immunoSEQ junctional reads could not be filtered like full-length reads. Sequenced by immunoSEQ multiplex PCR; TCRdb stores in-frame clones only, minus some. V, J and clone size reflect that table, while D and trimming were determined from the DNA. The table shows approximately 2,300,000 clones, with 92% occurring only once. This record comes from a study of shared clonotypes between healthy human individuals. For the study at large: Two female and a few male donors aged 18 to 49 were enrolled. Overall study findings and caveats: Relative to their counterparts shared across all four donors, non-shared clonotypes exhibited diminished generation probabilities. Naive CD4 clonotype sharing across several donors was 4.5% to 6%.

This chain links TRBV28 with TRBJ2-3, with D possibly being TRBD2 (5 bases). The source material was naive CD4+ T cells from PBMCs. Subset specified: CD45RA+ positively selected. This TCR was sampled from a man between 18 and 35 years old in good health. Some clones in this sample may be carry-over from other donors' samples. The CDR3 region is CASTGGPYPTDTQYF. In nucleotides, the CDR3 is TGTGCCAGCACAGGCGGGCCATACCCCACAGATACGCAGTATTTT.